The T cell receptor (beta chain) described here comes from a study of response to subunit inactivated influenza vaccine. This clonotype came up many times. MiXCR, run by TCRdb on the RT-PCR reads, gives a single entry per CDR3 protein. The table records about 570,000 distinct CDR3 sequences, 11% of them present only once. The CDR3 has 14 amino acids. Germline lookup yields CDR1 MNHEY and CDR2 SMNVEV (reference sequence). The germline V and J ends were trimmed by 3 bases and 5 bases, with 11 bases remaining between them. This same sample was also taken into another study, of T cells expressing NK-cell markers. From that report: TCR beta cDNA was made by 5'RACE template switching with UMIs. In several experiments, sorting was confined to alpha-beta TCR T cells through use of an anti-gamma-delta TCR antibody.

The sequence was collected from a man aged 45-65 years who received an inactivated influenza vaccine. V and J are TRBV27 and TRBJ2-1; D is uncertain. Source: PBMCs from blood, taken on the day of vaccination. The CDR3 region is CASSFRLGNNEQFF. DNA for the CDR3: TGTGCCAGCAGTTTCCGCCTAGGTAACAATGAGCAGTTCTTC.